This T cell receptor beta chain was retrieved from a study of blood T cell repertoires in COVID-19. As for the study in general: Acute and convalescent COVID-19 samples came from the United States, Italy and Spain. Sample material is recorded as cDNA or gDNA derived from T cells, B-cell-depleted T cells, or PBMCs.

The authors' processing: The assay estimated nucleated cells by amplifying reference gene primers. Some clones are missing from TCRdb's copy, which holds only in-frame ones; the method was immunoSEQ multiplex PCR. The DNA gave D and trimming, while V, J and clone size come from that table. The data contain about 180,000 clones, approximately 90% of them singletons. CDR3 length equals 16 residues. Germline CDR1 reads MNHEY; CDR2 reads SMNVEV (reference sequence). V was pared by 6 bases and J by 6 bases, with 18 bases between. The sequencing sample was made of peripheral blood. The chain is built from TRBV27 and TRBJ1-6, with D perhaps matching TRBD1 (5 bases). The TCR originated in a woman in her twenties or thirties with acute or convalescent COVID-19. The CDR3 here is CASSEIQGFRNSPLHF. In nucleotides, the CDR3 is TGTGCCAGCAGCGAGATTCAGGGCTTCCGTAATTCACCCCTCCACTTT.